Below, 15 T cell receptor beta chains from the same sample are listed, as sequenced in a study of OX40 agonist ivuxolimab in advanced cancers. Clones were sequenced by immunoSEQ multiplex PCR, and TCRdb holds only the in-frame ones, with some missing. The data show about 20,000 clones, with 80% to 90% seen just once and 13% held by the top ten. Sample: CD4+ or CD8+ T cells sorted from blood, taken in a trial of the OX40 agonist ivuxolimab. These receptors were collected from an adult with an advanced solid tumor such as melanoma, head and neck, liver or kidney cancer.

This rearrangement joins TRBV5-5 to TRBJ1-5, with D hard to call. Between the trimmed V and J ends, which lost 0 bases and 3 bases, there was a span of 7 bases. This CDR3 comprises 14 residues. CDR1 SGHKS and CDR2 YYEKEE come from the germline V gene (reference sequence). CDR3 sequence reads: CASSLGRINQPQHF. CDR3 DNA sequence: TGTGCCAGCAGCTTGGGACGGATCAATCAGCCCCAGCATTTT.

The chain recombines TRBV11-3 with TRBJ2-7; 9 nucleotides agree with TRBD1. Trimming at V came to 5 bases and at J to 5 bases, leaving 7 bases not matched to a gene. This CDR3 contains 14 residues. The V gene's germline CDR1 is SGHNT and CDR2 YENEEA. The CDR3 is CASSAGTGLDEQYF. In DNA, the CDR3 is TGTGCCAGCAGCGCCGGGACAGGGCTGGACGAGCAGTACTTC.

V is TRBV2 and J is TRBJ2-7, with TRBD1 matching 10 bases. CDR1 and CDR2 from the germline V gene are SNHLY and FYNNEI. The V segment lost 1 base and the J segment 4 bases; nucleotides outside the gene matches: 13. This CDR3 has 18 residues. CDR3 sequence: CASSEETPRQGAKYEQYF. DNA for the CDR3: TGTGCCAGCAGTGAAGAAACCCCCCGACAGGGGGCTAAGTACGAGCAGTACTTC.

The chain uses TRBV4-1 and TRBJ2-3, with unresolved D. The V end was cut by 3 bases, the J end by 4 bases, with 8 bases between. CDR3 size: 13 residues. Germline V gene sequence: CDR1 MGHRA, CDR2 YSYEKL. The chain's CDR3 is CASSQALADTQYF. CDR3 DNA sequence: TGCGCCAGCAGCCAGGCGCTCGCAGATACGCAGTATTTT.

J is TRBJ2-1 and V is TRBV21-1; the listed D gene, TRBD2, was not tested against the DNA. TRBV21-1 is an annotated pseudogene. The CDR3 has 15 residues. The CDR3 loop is CASSKERDCGDEQFF. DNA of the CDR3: TGTGCCAGCAGCAAAGAGAGGGATTGCGGAGATGAGCAGTTCTTC.

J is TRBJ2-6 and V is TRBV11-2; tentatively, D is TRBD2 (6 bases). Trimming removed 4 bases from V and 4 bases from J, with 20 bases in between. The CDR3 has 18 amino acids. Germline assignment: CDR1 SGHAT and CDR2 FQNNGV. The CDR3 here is CASSSWGGNPLGANVLTF. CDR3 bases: TGTGCCAGCAGCTCCTGGGGCGGGAACCCTCTGGGGGCCAACGTCCTGACTTTC.

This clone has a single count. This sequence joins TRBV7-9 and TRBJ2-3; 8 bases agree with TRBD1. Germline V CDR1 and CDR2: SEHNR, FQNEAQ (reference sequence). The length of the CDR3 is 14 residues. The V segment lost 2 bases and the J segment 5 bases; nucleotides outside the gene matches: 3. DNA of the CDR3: TGTGCCAGCAGCTTATGGACAGGGAGAGATACGCAGTATTTT. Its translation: CASSLWTGRDTQYF.

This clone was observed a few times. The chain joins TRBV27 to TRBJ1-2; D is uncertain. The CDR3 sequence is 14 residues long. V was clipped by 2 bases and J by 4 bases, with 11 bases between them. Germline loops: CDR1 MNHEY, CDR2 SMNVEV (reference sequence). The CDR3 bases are TGTGCCAGCAGTTTAGGCCCGGAGTCCTATGGCTACACCTTC. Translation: CASSLGPESYGYTF.

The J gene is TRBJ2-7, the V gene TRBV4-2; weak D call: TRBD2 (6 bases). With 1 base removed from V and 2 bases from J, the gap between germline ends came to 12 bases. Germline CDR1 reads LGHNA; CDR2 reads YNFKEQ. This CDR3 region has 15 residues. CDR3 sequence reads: CASSQVGGETYEQYF. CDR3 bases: TGTGCCAGCAGCCAAGTCGGCGGGGAAACCTACGAGCAGTACTTC.

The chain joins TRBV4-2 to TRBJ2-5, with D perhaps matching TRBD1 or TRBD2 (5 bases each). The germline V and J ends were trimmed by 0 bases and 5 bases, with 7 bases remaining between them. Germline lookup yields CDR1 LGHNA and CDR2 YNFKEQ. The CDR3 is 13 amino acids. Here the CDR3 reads CASSQERGETQYF. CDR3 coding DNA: TGTGCCAGCAGCCAAGAGAGGGGCGAGACCCAGTACTTC.

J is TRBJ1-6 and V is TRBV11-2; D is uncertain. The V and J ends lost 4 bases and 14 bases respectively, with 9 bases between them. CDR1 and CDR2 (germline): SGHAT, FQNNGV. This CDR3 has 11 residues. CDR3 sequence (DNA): TGTGCCAGCAGCTCTGGGTTAGCCCTCCACTTT. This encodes CASSSGLALHF.

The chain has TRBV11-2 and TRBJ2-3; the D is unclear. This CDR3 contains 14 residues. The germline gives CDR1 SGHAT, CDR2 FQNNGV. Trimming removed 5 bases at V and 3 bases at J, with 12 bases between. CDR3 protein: CASSLRPLTDTQYF. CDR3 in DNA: TGTGCCAGCAGCCTCCGTCCCTTAACAGATACGCAGTATTTT.

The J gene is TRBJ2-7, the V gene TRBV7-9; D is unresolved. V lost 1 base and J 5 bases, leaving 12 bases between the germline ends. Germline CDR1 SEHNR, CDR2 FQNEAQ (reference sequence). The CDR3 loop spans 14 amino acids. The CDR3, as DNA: TGTGCCAGCAGCTTAGGCATGGCTATCCACGAGCAGTACTTC. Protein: CASSLGMAIHEQYF.

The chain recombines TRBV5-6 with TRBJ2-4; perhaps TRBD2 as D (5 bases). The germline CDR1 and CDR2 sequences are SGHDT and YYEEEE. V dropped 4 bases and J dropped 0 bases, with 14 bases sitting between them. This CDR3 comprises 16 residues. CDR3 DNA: TGTGCCAGCAGCCCCACACGGAGGACAGCCAAAAACATTCAGTACTTC. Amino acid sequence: CASSPTRRTAKNIQYF.

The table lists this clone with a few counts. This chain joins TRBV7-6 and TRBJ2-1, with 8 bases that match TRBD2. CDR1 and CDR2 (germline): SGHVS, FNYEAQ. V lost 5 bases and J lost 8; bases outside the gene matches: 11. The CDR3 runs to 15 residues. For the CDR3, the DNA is TGTGCCAGCAGCAACGGGGGGGCCCTCTTGGATGAGCAGTTCTTC. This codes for CASSNGGALLDEQFF.